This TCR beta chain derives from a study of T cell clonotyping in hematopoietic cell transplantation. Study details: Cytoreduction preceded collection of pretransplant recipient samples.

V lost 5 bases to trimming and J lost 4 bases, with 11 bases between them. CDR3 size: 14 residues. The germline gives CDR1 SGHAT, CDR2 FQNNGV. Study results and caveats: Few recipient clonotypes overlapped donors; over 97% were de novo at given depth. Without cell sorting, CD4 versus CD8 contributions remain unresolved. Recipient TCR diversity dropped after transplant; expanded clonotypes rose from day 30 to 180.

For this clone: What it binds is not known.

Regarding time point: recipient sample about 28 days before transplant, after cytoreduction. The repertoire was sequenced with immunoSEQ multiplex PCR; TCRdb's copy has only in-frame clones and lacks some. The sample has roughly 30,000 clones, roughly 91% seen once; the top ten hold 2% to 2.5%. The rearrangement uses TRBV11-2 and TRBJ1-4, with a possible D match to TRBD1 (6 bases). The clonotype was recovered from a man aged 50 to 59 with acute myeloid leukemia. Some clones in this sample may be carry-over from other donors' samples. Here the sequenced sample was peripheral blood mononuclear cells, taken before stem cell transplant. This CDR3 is CASSRDTGNEKLFF. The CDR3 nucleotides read TGTGCCAGCAGCCGGGACACCGGTAATGAAAAACTGTTTTTT.